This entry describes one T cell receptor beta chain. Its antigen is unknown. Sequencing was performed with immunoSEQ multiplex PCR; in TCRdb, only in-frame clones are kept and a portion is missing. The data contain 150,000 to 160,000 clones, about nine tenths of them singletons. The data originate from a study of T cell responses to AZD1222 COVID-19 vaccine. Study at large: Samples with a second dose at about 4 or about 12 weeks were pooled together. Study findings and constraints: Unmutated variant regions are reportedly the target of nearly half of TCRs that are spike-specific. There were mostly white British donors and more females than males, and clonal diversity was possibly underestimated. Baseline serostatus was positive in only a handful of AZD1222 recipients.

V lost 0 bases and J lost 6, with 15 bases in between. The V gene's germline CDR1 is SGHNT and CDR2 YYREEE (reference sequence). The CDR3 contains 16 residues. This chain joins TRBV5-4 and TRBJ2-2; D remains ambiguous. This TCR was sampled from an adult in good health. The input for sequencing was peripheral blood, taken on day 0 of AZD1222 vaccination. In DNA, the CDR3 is TGTGCCAGCAGCTTGGACCAACACACCATTCCCGGGGAGCTGTTTTTT. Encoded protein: CASSLDQHTIPGELFF.